This T cell receptor (beta chain) was sequenced for a study of identical twins. Note on this clonotype: Its antigen is unidentified.

In germline, CDR1 is LGHDT, CDR2 YNNKEL (reference sequence). The CDR3 has 15 residues. The ends were cut back, 1 base at V and 8 bases at J, with 15 bases in the middle. Healthy Caucasians, and only they, were the donors. TCRdb re-analysed the 5' RACE reads in MiXCR, keeping a single row per CDR3 protein. The sample records around 1.7 million distinct CDR3 sequences, 32% being singletons. Regarding the study as a whole: Twin pairs' shared out-of-frame alpha sequences were enriched in low generation probability. Abundant beta clonotypes from cord blood had fewer insertions, unlike memory repertoires, which showed none. It was possible that invariant MAIT and iNKT cells partly confounded the zero-insertion analyses.

Sample: cord blood. The sequence was obtained from a newborn girl in good health. The V gene is TRBV3-1, the J gene TRBJ2-1; D could derive from TRBD1 or TRBD2 (5 bases each). The CDR3 sequence: CASSQGGTPRDEQFF. The CDR3 DNA reads as TGTGCCAGCAGCCAAGGGGGGACCCCGAGGGATGAGCAGTTCTTC.